Sequencing of this TCR beta chain was carried out in a study of blood T cells in healthy people across ages. Aged roughly 6 to 95, donors were systemically healthy Caucasians from Russia. This clonotype was counted ten times or more. Using a J-beta primer mix together with a sample-barcoded 5' primer, a second PCR was run for about 7 to 12 cycles. Via MiXCR, TCRdb re-called the 5' RACE reads, giving one row per CDR3 protein. This table holds roughly 1,100,000 distinct CDR3 sequences, around 25% found once. Trimming stripped 4 bases from V and 0 bases from J, with 9 bases between. The germline V gene encodes CDR1 SQVTM and CDR2 ANQGSEA. This CDR3 comprises 13 residues. The sample also formed part of further work on T cells of mothers and their children. In that study: Three healthy Caucasian mothers, along with their six children, were the donors. It was observed that no persistent microchimeric T cell clones could be detected.

The chain employs TRBV29-1 and TRBJ1-1; D call uncertain. The sequenced material came from blood. The sequence was obtained from a girl aged 2 to 10 in good health. This CDR3 is CSVGRLMNTEAFF. The CDR3 bases are TGCAGCGTTGGTCGGCTTATGAACACTGAAGCTTTCTTT.